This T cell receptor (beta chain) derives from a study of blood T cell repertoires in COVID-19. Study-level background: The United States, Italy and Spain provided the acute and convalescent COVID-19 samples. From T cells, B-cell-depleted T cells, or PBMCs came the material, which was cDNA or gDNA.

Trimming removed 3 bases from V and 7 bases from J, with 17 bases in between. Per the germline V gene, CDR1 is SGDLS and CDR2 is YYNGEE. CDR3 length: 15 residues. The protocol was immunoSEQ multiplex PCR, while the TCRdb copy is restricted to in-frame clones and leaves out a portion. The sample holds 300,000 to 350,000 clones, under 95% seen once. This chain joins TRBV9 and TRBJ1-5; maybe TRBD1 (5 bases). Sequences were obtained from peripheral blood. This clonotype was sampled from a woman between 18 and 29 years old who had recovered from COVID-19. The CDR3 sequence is CASSEGSRADQPQHF. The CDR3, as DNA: TGTGCCAGCAGCGAGGGGTCCAGAGCTGACCAGCCCCAGCATTTT.